The T cell receptor beta chain under discussion was sequenced for a study of radiotherapy plus CTLA-4 blockade in lung cancer. Study information: Objective responses were seen in about a sixth of patients, disease control in about 30%. The study's findings and limits: How blood T cell clones changed early, along with interferon-beta, reportedly forecast response best. An expansion of tumor-derived TCR clones occurred in blood after radiotherapy plus ipilimumab.

It was focal radiation plus CTLA-4 blockade with ipilimumab that patients with chemo-refractory metastatic non-small-cell lung cancer received. This CDR3 is 14 amino acids long. Germline V gene lookup returns CDR1 SGHDN and CDR2 FVKESK. The V and J ends lost 4 bases and 1 base respectively, with 11 bases between them. Generated by immunoSEQ multiplex PCR, the TCRdb table keeps only in-frame clones and is missing some. Among roughly 97,000 clones listed, approximately 74% were seen once. As concerns this clone: The target antigen is unknown.

Sequencing was performed on peripheral blood, taken from a patient treated with radiotherapy plus ipilimumab. This TCR came from a human donor with non-small cell lung cancer who had a partial response to radiotherapy plus ipilimumab. Some clones in this sample may be carry-over from other donors' samples. J is TRBJ2-7 and V is TRBV14; D gene unclear. Here the CDR3 DNA reads TGTGCCAGCAGCCTTACAACCCTTTCCTACGAGCAGTACTTC. Translated, it gives CASSLTTLSYEQYF.